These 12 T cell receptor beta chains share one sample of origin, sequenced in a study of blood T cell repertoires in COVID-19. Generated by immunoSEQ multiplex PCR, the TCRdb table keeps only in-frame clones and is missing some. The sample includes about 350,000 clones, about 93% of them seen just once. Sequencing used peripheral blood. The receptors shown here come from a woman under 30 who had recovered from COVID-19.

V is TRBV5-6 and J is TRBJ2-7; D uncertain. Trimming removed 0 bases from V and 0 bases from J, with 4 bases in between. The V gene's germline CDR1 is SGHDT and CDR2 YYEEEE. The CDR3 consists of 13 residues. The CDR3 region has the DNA TGTGCCAGCAGCTTGGTAGACTCCTACGAGCAGTACGTC. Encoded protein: CASSLVDSYEQYV.

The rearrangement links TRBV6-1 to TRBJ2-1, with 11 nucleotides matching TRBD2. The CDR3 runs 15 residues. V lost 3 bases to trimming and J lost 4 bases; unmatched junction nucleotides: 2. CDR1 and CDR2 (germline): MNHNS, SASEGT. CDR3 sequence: CASSETSGIYNEQFF. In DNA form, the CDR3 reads TGTGCCAGCAGTGAGACTAGCGGGATTTACAATGAGCAGTTCTTC.

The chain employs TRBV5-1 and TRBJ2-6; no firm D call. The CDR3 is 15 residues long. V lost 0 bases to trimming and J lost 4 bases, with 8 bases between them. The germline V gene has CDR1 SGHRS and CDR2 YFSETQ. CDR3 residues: CASSLATEGANVLTF. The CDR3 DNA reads TGCGCCAGCAGCTTGGCCACAGAGGGGGCCAACGTCCTGACTTTC.

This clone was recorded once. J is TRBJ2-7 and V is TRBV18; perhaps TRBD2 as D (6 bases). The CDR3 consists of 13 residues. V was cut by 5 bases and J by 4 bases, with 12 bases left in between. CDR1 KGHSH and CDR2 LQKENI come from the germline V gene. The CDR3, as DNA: TGTGCCAGCTCATCAAAACGGGAGTACGAGCAGTACGTC. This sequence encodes CASSSKREYEQYV.

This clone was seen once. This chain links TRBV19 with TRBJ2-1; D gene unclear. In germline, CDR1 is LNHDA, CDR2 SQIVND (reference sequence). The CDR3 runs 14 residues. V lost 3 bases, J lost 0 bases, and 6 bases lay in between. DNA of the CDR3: TGTGCCAGTAGTATTTATAGCTCCTACAATGAGCAGTTCTTC. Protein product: CASSIYSSYNEQFF.

Here the CDR3 reads CASSWRTGVYGELFF. CDR3 in DNA: TGTGCCAGCAGTTGGAGGACAGGGGTTTACGGGGAGCTGTTTTTT. The chain links TRBV5-6 to TRBJ2-2, with 9 bases aligning to TRBD1. There are 15 residues in the CDR3. The trim removed 5 bases at V and 7 bases at J, leaving 9 bases unmatched. The germline CDR1 and CDR2 sequences are SGHDT and YYEEEE. Drawing the rest from reference TRBV5-6 and TRBJ2-2, the complete variable domain is DAGVTQSPTHLIKTRGQQVTLRCSPKSGHDTVSWYQQALGQGPQFIFQYYEEEERQRGNFPDRFSGHQFPNYSSELNVNALLLGDSALYLCASSWRTGVYGELFFGEGSRLTVL.

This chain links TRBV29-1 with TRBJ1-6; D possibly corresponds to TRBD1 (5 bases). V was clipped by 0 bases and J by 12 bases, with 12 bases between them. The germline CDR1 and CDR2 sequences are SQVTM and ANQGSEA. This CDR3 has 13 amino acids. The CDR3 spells CSVEDAAGGPLHF. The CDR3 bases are TGCAGCGTTGAAGACGCGGCGGGGGGACCCCTCCACTTT.

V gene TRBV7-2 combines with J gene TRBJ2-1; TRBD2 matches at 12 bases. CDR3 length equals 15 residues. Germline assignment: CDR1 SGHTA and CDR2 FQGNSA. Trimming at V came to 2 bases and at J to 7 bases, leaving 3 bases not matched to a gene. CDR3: CASSLTSGGSNEQFF. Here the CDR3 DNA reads TGTGCCAGCAGCTTAACTAGCGGGGGGTCGAATGAGCAGTTCTTC.

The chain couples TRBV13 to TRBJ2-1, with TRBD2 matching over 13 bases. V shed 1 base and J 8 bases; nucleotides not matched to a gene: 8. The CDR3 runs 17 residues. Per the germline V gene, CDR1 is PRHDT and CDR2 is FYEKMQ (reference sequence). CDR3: CASSLVGLAGIRDEQFF. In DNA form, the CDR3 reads TGTGCCAGCAGCTTAGTGGGACTAGCGGGAATTCGGGATGAGCAGTTCTTC. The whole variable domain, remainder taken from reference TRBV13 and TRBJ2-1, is AAGVIQSPRHLIKEKRETATLKCYPIPRHDTVYWYQQGPGQDPQFLISFYEKMQSDKGSIPDRFSAQQFSDYHSELNMSSLELGDSALYFCASSLVGLAGIRDEQFFGPGTRLTVL.

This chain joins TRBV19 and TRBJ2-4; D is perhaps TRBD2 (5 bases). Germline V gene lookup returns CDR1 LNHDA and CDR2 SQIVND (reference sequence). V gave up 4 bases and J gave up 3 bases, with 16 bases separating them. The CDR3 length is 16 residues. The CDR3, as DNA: TGTGCCAGTAGTACAAGGGAGCGGAAGAGCAAAAACATTCAGTACTTC. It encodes CASSTRERKSKNIQYF.

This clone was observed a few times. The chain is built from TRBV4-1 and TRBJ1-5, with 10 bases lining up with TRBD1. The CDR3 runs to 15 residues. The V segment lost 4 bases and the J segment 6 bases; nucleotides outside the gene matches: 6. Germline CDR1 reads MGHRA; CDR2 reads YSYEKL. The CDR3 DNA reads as TGCGCCAGCAGCCTCGGGACAGGGGCGGGTCAGCCCCAGCATTTT. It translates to CASSLGTGAGQPQHF.

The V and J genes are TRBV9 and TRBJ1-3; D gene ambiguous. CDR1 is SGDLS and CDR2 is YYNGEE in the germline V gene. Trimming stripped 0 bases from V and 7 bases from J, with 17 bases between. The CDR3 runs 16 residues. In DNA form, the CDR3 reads TGTGCCAGCAGCGTAGCTACGACGGGTGCACCCAACACCATATATTTT. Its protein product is CASSVATTGAPNTIYF.